Listed here are 25 T cell receptor beta chains from one sample, sequenced in a study of T cell responses to AZD1222 COVID-19 vaccine. Measured with immunoSEQ multiplex PCR; TCRdb has only the in-frame clones, and not every one. Of 60,000 to 70,000 clones listed, over 75% were seen once; the top ten hold around 20%. The sequences come from peripheral blood, collected on day 0 of AZD1222 vaccination. Every receptor here comes from an adult in good health.

The chain is built from TRBV27 and TRBJ1-1, with D maybe TRBD1 (6 bases). The germline V and J ends were trimmed by 5 bases and 4 bases, with 20 bases remaining between them. Germline V gene data show CDR1 as MNHEY and CDR2 as SMNVEV (reference sequence). The CDR3 is 16 amino acids. Here the CDR3 reads CASSHVRTDRPTEAFF. CDR3 nucleotides: TGTGCCAGCAGTCACGTACGAACGGACAGACCCACTGAAGCTTTCTTT.

The chain uses TRBV10-2 and TRBJ2-3; the D gene is possibly TRBD2 (6 bases). Trimming left V 4 bases short and J 2 bases short, with 13 bases between. The CDR3 sequence is 15 residues long. In germline, CDR1 is WSHSY, CDR2 SAAADI. CDR3: CASSGVAEITDTQYF. The CDR3 DNA is TGCGCCAGCAGTGGTGTAGCGGAAATCACAGATACGCAGTATTTT.

CDR3 DNA sequence: TGTGCCAGCAGGAGAACAGGGGGTTCAGGCACAGATACGCAGTATTTT. Residues: CASRRTGGSGTDTQYF. V and J are TRBV27 and TRBJ2-3; 8 positions agree with TRBD1. J was trimmed by 1 base and V by 6 bases; bases with no gene match: 9. This CDR3 has 16 amino acids. CDR1 is MNHEY and CDR2 is SMNVEV in the germline V gene (reference sequence).

This chain uses TRBV19 with TRBJ2-1; 10 bases align to TRBD1. In germline, CDR1 is LNHDA, CDR2 SQIVND (reference sequence). Trimming cost V 4 bases and J 1 base; bases outside gene matches: 1. The CDR3 is 15 residues long. CDR3 coding DNA: TGTGCCAGTAGTACGGGACAGGGGTCCTACAATGAGCAGTTCTTC. It yields the protein CASSTGQGSYNEQFF.

The rearrangement uses TRBV27 and TRBJ2-3; 9 bases align to TRBD2. CDR3 length: 16 residues. The V segment lost 5 bases and the J segment 0 bases; nucleotides outside the gene matches: 6. Germline V gives CDR1 MNHEY, CDR2 SMNVEV (reference sequence). In DNA form, the CDR3 reads TGTGCCAGCAGTCCCTCCCTAGCGGGGAGCACAGATACGCAGTATTTT. Its protein product is CASSPSLAGSTDTQYF.

The chain links TRBV6-5 to TRBJ1-1; 11 positions agree with TRBD1. Germline loops: CDR1 MNHEY, CDR2 SVGAGI. The CDR3 consists of 14 residues. V shed 6 bases and J 3 bases; nucleotides not matched to a gene: 3. The DNA for the CDR3 is TGTGCCAGCAGGGGACAGGGGGGGTACACTGAAGCTTTCTTT. This sequence encodes CASRGQGGYTEAFF.

The genes are TRBV28 and TRBJ1-2, with 10 bases fitting TRBD1. This CDR3 is 12 amino acids long. CDR1 is MDHEN, CDR2 SYDVKM, per germline. With 6 bases clipped from V and 7 bases from J, the junction kept 2 bases outside the gene matches. CDR3 sequence (DNA): TGTGCCAGCAGGACAGGGGGCGGTGGCTACACCTTC. This codes for CASRTGGGGYTF.

The chain links TRBV18 to TRBJ1-2; 7 bases align to TRBD1. Germline V gives CDR1 KGHSH, CDR2 LQKENI. The CDR3 has 17 residues. The junction had 14 bases not matched to a gene; V was cut back by 6 bases and J by 1 base. CDR3 loop: CASSSSTRTGFNYGYTF. For the CDR3, the DNA is TGTGCCAGCTCCTCCTCGACACGGACAGGTTTTAACTATGGCTACACCTTC.

The sample holds one count of this clone. This sequence joins TRBV6-2 or TRBV6-3 and TRBJ1-5; 8 bases agree with TRBD1. V lost 2 bases, J lost 3 bases, and 6 bases stayed unmatched. Germline V gene lookup returns CDR1 MNHEY and CDR2 SVGEGT. The CDR3 loop spans 16 amino acids. In nucleotides, the CDR3 is TGTGCCAGCAGTTACGGGCAGGGGGCATTCAATCAGCCCCAGCATTTT. Encoded protein: CASSYGQGAFNQPQHF.

The rearrangement links TRBV29-1 to TRBJ2-3; no reliable D call. The germline V gene has CDR1 SQVTM and CDR2 ANQGSEA. Trimming pared 7 bases from V and 0 bases from J, leaving 11 bases between. There are 13 residues in the CDR3. CDR3 residues: CSASSRSTDTQYF. The CDR3 DNA is TGCAGCGCCTCCTCAAGGAGCACAGATACGCAGTATTTT.

The chain has TRBV18 and TRBJ1-6; 8 bases are a match to TRBD1. The CDR3 loop spans 14 amino acids. The V gene end was trimmed by 3 bases and the J gene end by 6 bases; junction bases not matched to a gene: 1. Germline CDR1 and CDR2: KGHSH and LQKENI. The CDR3 spells CASSPDRVNSPLHF. CDR3 in DNA: TGTGCCAGCTCACCGGACAGGGTTAATTCACCCCTCCACTTT.

This chain joins TRBV6-5 and TRBJ1-1; D perhaps matches TRBD1 (6 bases). Germline CDR1 reads MNHEY; CDR2 reads SVGAGI. The CDR3 has 15 amino acids. Trimming took off 7 bases at V and 4 bases at J, with 19 bases between the two ends. DNA of the CDR3: TGTGCCAGCATCCCTCCCGGGGGCTTGGGCACTGAAGCTTTCTTT. It codes for CASIPPGGLGTEAFF.

This rearrangement joins TRBV20-1 to TRBJ2-3; no definite D call. The CDR3 is 11 residues long. The V end was cut by 6 bases, the J end by 8 bases, with 12 bases between. Germline V lookup: CDR1 DFQATT, CDR2 SNEGSKA (reference sequence). CDR3 DNA sequence: TGCAGTGCCCCCCTGCCGCGTACGCAGTATTTT. Residues: CSAPLPRTQYF.

The genes are TRBV29-1 and TRBJ2-6, with D possibly TRBD1 on 6 matching bases. The germline V and J ends were trimmed by 3 bases and 12 bases, with 9 bases remaining between them. CDR1 is SQVTM, CDR2 ANQGSEA, per germline. This CDR3 is 11 amino acids long. CDR3 sequence (DNA): TGCAGCGTTGACAGGGGTGGCGTCCTGACTTTC. This translates into CSVDRGGVLTF.

The chain joins TRBV27 to TRBJ1-1; D is uncertain. From germline, CDR1 is MNHEY and CDR2 SMNVEV (reference sequence). V lost 6 bases, J lost 1 base, and 6 bases lay in between. This CDR3 spans 12 amino acids. The CDR3 sequence: CASSPPNTEAFF. In nucleotides, the CDR3 is TGTGCCAGCAGCCCACCGAACACTGAAGCTTTCTTT.

This chain joins TRBV7-2 and TRBJ1-2; D remains unclear. V shed 5 bases and J shed 7 bases, with 11 bases lying between them. CDR3 length: 12 amino acids. Germline V gene lookup returns CDR1 SGHTA and CDR2 FQGNSA. The CDR3 region has the DNA TGTGCCAGCAGCCCGCGATCGACTGGCTACACCTTC. This encodes CASSPRSTGYTF.

The rearrangement uses TRBV3-1 (or the pseudogene TRBV3-2) and TRBJ2-5; the D gene is possibly TRBD1 (7 bases). Germline lookup yields CDR1 LGHDT and CDR2 YNNKEL (reference sequence). V was cut by 1 base and J by 5 bases, with 29 bases left in between. This CDR3 comprises 20 residues. The CDR3 DNA is TGTGCCAGCAGCCAAGTCAAACAGGGGCGAGGGGGGACCTCCGAGGAGACCCAGTACTTC. Translated: CASSQVKQGRGGTSEETQYF.

The gene calls are TRBV19 and TRBJ1-2; TRBD1 agrees at 11 bases. Per the germline V gene, CDR1 is LNHDA and CDR2 is SQIVND (reference sequence). This CDR3 spans 19 amino acids. V gave up 7 bases and J gave up 0 bases; unmatched junction bases: 16. The CDR3 spells CASTITGTGGPMANYGYTF. The CDR3 DNA sequence: TGTGCCAGTACCATCACCGGGACAGGGGGACCTATGGCTAACTATGGCTACACCTTC.

V gene TRBV5-1 combines with J gene TRBJ1-1; D remains unclear. CDR3 size: 15 residues. Trimming stripped 1 base from V and 0 bases from J, with 10 bases between. Looked up from germline, CDR1 is SGHRS and CDR2 is YFSETQ. The CDR3 DNA follows: TGCGCCAGCAGCTTGATCGGCCCTTTGAACACTGAAGCTTTCTTT. As protein: CASSLIGPLNTEAFF.

The chain couples TRBV3-1 (or the pseudogene TRBV3-2) to TRBJ1-5; 8 nucleotides align to TRBD1. This CDR3 is 18 amino acids long. Germline V gene data show CDR1 as LGHDT and CDR2 as YNNKEL (reference sequence). After removal of 0 bases from V and 1 base from J, the junction contained 8 bases not matched to a gene. The CDR3 is CASSQDSGTGASNQPQHF. In nucleotides, the CDR3 is TGTGCCAGCAGCCAAGATAGCGGGACAGGAGCCAGCAATCAGCCCCAGCATTTT.

The CDR3 nucleotides read TGCGCCAGCATTGAGGGGGCTGTCCCCGGGGAGCTGTTTTTT. The encoded protein is CASIEGAVPGELFF. This chain connects TRBV5-1 to TRBJ2-2, with TRBD1 matching 7 bases. The junction had 8 bases not matched to a gene; V was cut back by 6 bases and J by 6 bases. Germline lookup yields CDR1 SGHRS and CDR2 YFSETQ. The length of the CDR3 is 14 residues.

The V call is TRBV11-2, the J call TRBJ1-5, with 8 bases that match TRBD1. V trimming: 5 bases; J trimming: 5 bases; junction bases outside the gene matches: 5. The CDR3 consists of 14 residues. The germline CDR1 and CDR2 sequences are SGHAT and FQNNGV. The CDR3 DNA follows: TGTGCCAGCAGCCAGGACAGGGCTTATCAGCCCCAGCATTTT. It is translated as CASSQDRAYQPQHF.

V gene TRBV12-3 or TRBV12-4 combines with J gene TRBJ1-2; D uncertain. V lost 2 bases, J lost 7 bases, and 8 bases lay in between. CDR3 length equals 12 residues. The CDR3 nucleotides read TGTGCCAGCAGTTTACCACCCTCTGGCTACACCTTC. It specifies CASSLPPSGYTF.

The rearrangement links TRBV9 to TRBJ1-6; D is uncertain. Germline CDR1 SGDLS, CDR2 YYNGEE. CDR3 length equals 15 residues. Trimming removed 2 bases from V and 5 bases from J, with 11 bases in between. For the CDR3, the DNA is TGTGCCAGCAGCGTGGGTAGCCTAAATAATTCACCCCTCCACTTT. Translating it yields CASSVGSLNNSPLHF.

The V gene is TRBV18, the J gene TRBJ2-7, with D perhaps matching TRBD2 (5 bases). CDR3 length equals 13 residues. From germline, CDR1 is KGHSH and CDR2 LQKENI. Between the trimmed V and J ends, which lost 4 bases and 7 bases, there was a span of 14 bases. CDR3 sequence reads: CASSRGVVGEQYF. CDR3 DNA sequence: TGTGCCAGCTCACGGGGAGTCGTAGGTGAGCAGTACTTC. Full variable domain (rest looked up from reference TRBV18 and TRBJ2-7): NAGVMQNPRHLVRRRGQEARLRCSPMKGHSHVYWYRQLPEEGLKFMVYLQKENIIDESGMPKERFSAEFPKEGPSILRIQQVVRGDSAAYFCASSRGVVGEQYFGPGTRLTVT.